A single sample is the source of the 26 T cell receptor beta chains below, sequenced in a study of T cell responses to AZD1222 COVID-19 vaccine. Method: immunoSEQ multiplex PCR; TCRdb's copy keeps in-frame clones and lacks some. The repertoire holds more than 120,000 clones, with around 90% as singletons. The sample was peripheral blood, taken 28 days after the second AZD1222 dose. The receptors shown here come from an adult who received the AZD1222 COVID-19 vaccine.

V gene TRBV7-2 combines with J gene TRBJ1-5; D gene ambiguous. The germline V gene encodes CDR1 SGHTA and CDR2 FQGNSA. V dropped 0 bases and J dropped 0 bases, with 6 bases sitting between them. The CDR3 totals 15 residues. CDR3 in amino acids: CASSLASSSNQPQHF. In DNA, the CDR3 is TGTGCCAGCAGCTTAGCGAGCAGTAGCAATCAGCCCCAGCATTTT.

This clone is classed as medium-sized. The chain uses TRBV7-8 and TRBJ1-3; unclear D gene. CDR3 length equals 14 residues. Germline loops: CDR1 SGHVS, CDR2 FQNEAQ. The V end lost 5 bases, the J end lost 3 bases, and 11 bases lay between the germline ends. DNA for the CDR3: TGTGCCAGCAGCCCAGGTGGTAGTGGAAACACCATATATTTT. Translated: CASSPGGSGNTIYF.

The chain recombines TRBV28 with TRBJ2-3, with D unclear. CDR1 is MDHEN, CDR2 SYDVKM, per germline. Trimming left V 7 bases short and J 1 base short, with 18 bases between. The CDR3 consists of 16 residues. The CDR3 region has the DNA TGTGCCAGCACACCCCCCCGGACGGCGGGCACAGATACGCAGTATTTT. The encoded protein is CASTPPRTAGTDTQYF.

V is TRBV30 and J is TRBJ1-2; 7 bases match TRBD1. From germline, CDR1 is GTSNPN and CDR2 SVGIG (reference sequence). The CDR3 loop spans 14 amino acids. Trimming at V came to 4 bases and at J to 4 bases, leaving 9 bases not matched to a gene. The CDR3 spells CAWTRQGVGYGYTF. The CDR3 DNA reads TGTGCCTGGACCCGACAGGGCGTCGGCTATGGCTACACCTTC.

The chain employs TRBV5-1 and TRBJ2-3; possible D gene TRBD2, 5 bases. Germline lookup yields CDR1 SGHRS and CDR2 YFSETQ. CDR3 length: 14 amino acids. Trimming cost V 5 bases and J 4 bases, with 14 bases left between them. The CDR3 loop reads CASRSGSIADTQYF. Here the CDR3 DNA reads TGCGCCAGCAGAAGTGGGAGTATTGCAGATACGCAGTATTTT.

The chain employs TRBV11-2 and TRBJ1-3; D call uncertain. This CDR3 contains 15 residues. V was trimmed by 5 bases and J by 0 bases, leaving 11 bases between them. Germline V gene sequence: CDR1 SGHAT, CDR2 FQNNGV. The CDR3 bases are TGTGCCAGCAGCACTATTGGATACTCTGGAAACACCATATATTTT. This sequence encodes CASSTIGYSGNTIYF.

The chain is built from TRBV15 and TRBJ1-1, with 8 bases matching TRBD1. The CDR3 contains 14 residues. Germline CDR1 LNHNV, CDR2 YYDKDF (reference sequence). Trimming cost V 4 bases and J 5 bases; bases outside gene matches: 6. CDR3 amino acids: CATSITGGDTEAFF. The CDR3 coding sequence is TGTGCCACCAGCATTACAGGGGGAGATACTGAAGCTTTCTTT.

The CDR3 nucleotides are TGTGCCAGCAGCCAACCATTGAGGGGCTCCTATAATTCACCCCTCCACTTT. Its translation is CASSQPLRGSYNSPLHF. This sequence joins TRBV3-1 (or the pseudogene TRBV3-2) and TRBJ1-6; D is possibly TRBD1 (5 bases). CDR3 length: 17 amino acids. Deletions cut 2 bases from V and 0 bases from J, with 11 bases between. Germline V gene lookup returns CDR1 LGHDT and CDR2 YNNKEL (reference sequence).

This chain uses TRBV24-1 with TRBJ1-2; TRBD1 is a possible D gene (5 bases). V gave up 6 bases and J gave up 4 bases, with 17 bases separating them. The CDR3 runs 15 residues. Germline V CDR1 and CDR2: KGHDR, SFDVKD. CDR3 loop: CATSSGGVESYGYTF. The CDR3 coding sequence is TGTGCCACCAGTTCGGGGGGGGTGGAATCCTATGGCTACACCTTC.

This clone was found once. This chain links TRBV6-5 with TRBJ2-5; TRBD2 matches 10 bases. From germline, CDR1 is MNHEY and CDR2 SVGAGI. V gave up 0 bases and J gave up 5 bases; unmatched junction bases: 6. The length of the CDR3 is 16 residues. This CDR3 reads CASSYSGSGREETQYF. The DNA for the CDR3 is TGTGCCAGCAGTTACTCTGGAAGCGGGAGGGAGGAGACCCAGTACTTC.

The chain couples TRBV28 to TRBJ1-2; 12 nucleotides line up with TRBD1. The germline gives CDR1 MDHEN, CDR2 SYDVKM. V lost 6 bases and J lost 8; bases outside the gene matches: 16. This CDR3 comprises 17 residues. The CDR3 nucleotides read TGTGCCAGCAGCATTCGAACCGGGACAGGGGGCGCCCGGGGCTACACCTTC. Translated, it gives CASSIRTGTGGARGYTF.

This chain connects TRBV12-3 or TRBV12-4 to TRBJ1-1; no reliable D call. V was cut by 3 bases and J by 2 bases, with 7 bases left in between. The CDR3 sequence is 13 residues long. The CDR3 reads CASSFAANTEAFF. CDR3 sequence (DNA): TGTGCCAGCAGTTTCGCGGCAAACACTGAAGCTTTCTTT.

The chain couples TRBV4-1 to TRBJ2-5; a weak D match, TRBD2 (6 bases). Germline CDR1 and CDR2: MGHRA and YSYEKL. The CDR3 sequence is 15 residues long. Trimming removed 1 base at V and 5 bases at J, with 14 bases between. Here the CDR3 DNA reads TGCGCCAGCAGCCAAGTTTCGACTGGGGGGGAGACCCAGTACTTC. Translating it yields CASSQVSTGGETQYF.

V usage is TRBV9 and J usage is TRBJ1-6; a possible D gene is TRBD1 (6 bases). The CDR3 runs to 15 residues. Germline CDR1 SGDLS, CDR2 YYNGEE. Trimming pared 4 bases from V and 10 bases from J, leaving 18 bases between. CDR3 sequence reads: CASSSLGGKNSPLHF. The CDR3 bases are TGTGCCAGCAGCTCCCTAGGGGGGAAAAACTCACCCCTCCACTTT.

V gene TRBV6-5 combines with J gene TRBJ1-2; D might be TRBD1 (6 bases). Deletions cut 5 bases from V and 7 bases from J, with 14 bases between. This CDR3 spans 13 amino acids. CDR1 is MNHEY, CDR2 SVGAGI, per germline. The DNA of the CDR3 is TGTGCCAGCAGTCCTACAGGGTTCCGTGGCTACACCTTC. Amino acid sequence: CASSPTGFRGYTF.

This clone was recorded only once. The chain has TRBV28 and TRBJ1-4; perhaps TRBD1 as D (6 bases). The CDR3 contains 14 residues. The germline V gene encodes CDR1 MDHEN and CDR2 SYDVKM. Trimming shortened V by 7 bases and J by 4 bases, and 13 bases separated the two germline ends. The CDR3 sequence is CASTSGGGNEKLFF. CDR3 DNA sequence: TGTGCCAGCACCTCAGGAGGGGGTAATGAAAAACTGTTTTTT.

This chain links TRBV29-1 with TRBJ2-7, with TRBD2 as a possible D gene (6 bases). The CDR3 extends over 12 amino acids. From germline, CDR1 is SQVTM and CDR2 ANQGSEA. V lost 4 bases to trimming and J lost 1 base, with 8 bases between them. This CDR3 is CSVAGGSYEQYF. In nucleotides, the CDR3 is TGCAGCGTTGCCGGGGGTTCCTACGAGCAGTACTTC.

The rearrangement joins TRBV7-3 to TRBJ2-1, with TRBD1 matching over 8 bases. The V segment lost 4 bases and the J segment 6 bases; nucleotides outside the gene matches: 8. Germline lookup yields CDR1 SGHTA and CDR2 FQGTGA. The CDR3 has 15 residues. The CDR3 loop reads CASSSELTGVNEQFF. CDR3 coding DNA: TGTGCCAGCAGCTCGGAATTGACAGGGGTCAATGAGCAGTTCTTC.

The chain combines TRBV5-4 with TRBJ2-3; 9 bases line up with TRBD1. After removal of 0 bases from V and 1 base from J, the junction contained 9 bases not matched to a gene. The CDR3 contains 18 residues. Germline-derived CDR1 and CDR2 are SGHNT and YYREEE (reference sequence). CDR3 in DNA: TGTGCCAGCAGCTTGGGACAGGGGGGGGTTCTTGGCACAGATACGCAGTATTTT. Translating gives CASSLGQGGVLGTDTQYF.

Comment on this clone: The junction departs from the called germline gene at one end, perhaps through a read error. The chain employs TRBV10-3 and TRBJ2-5; maybe TRBD2 (7 bases). This CDR3 spans 18 amino acids. Germline CDR1 reads ENHRY; CDR2 reads SYGVKD. The CDR3 reads CAISESVERGRASETQYF. The CDR3 DNA reads as TGTGCCATCAGCGAGTCAGTCGAGAGGGGGAGGGCAAGCGAGACCCAGTACTTC.

The V and J genes are TRBV28 and TRBJ2-1, with 7 bases fitting TRBD1. The CDR3 extends over 16 amino acids. CDR1 and CDR2 from the germline V gene are MDHEN and SYDVKM. V trimming: 2 bases; J trimming: 1 base; junction bases outside the gene matches: 5. The chain's CDR3 is CASSLNRGLSYNEQFF. The CDR3 region has the DNA TGTGCCAGCAGTTTAAACAGGGGATTGTCCTACAATGAGCAGTTCTTC.

The chain couples TRBV7-2 to TRBJ2-7, with a possible D match to TRBD2 (5 bases). The germline gives CDR1 SGHTA, CDR2 FQGNSA. V was clipped by 5 bases and J by 6 bases, with 14 bases between them. The CDR3 is 13 residues long. The CDR3 reads CASSPRTRGEQYF. The CDR3, as DNA: TGTGCCAGCAGCCCACGGACCCGGGGCGAGCAGTACTTC.

This chain connects TRBV5-5 to TRBJ1-1; D is unclear. This CDR3 region has 13 residues. Germline V gene lookup returns CDR1 SGHKS and CDR2 YYEKEE (reference sequence). The ends were cut back, 2 bases at V and 5 bases at J, with 10 bases in the middle. The CDR3 loop is CASSFFGGTEAFF. CDR3 in DNA: TGTGCCAGCAGCTTTTTCGGAGGGACTGAAGCTTTCTTT.

The rearrangement links TRBV6-1 to TRBJ1-1; tentative D call: TRBD1 (6 bases). V dropped 1 base and J dropped 8 bases, with 14 bases sitting between them. The CDR3 totals 14 residues. Looked up from germline, CDR1 is MNHNS and CDR2 is SASEGT. The CDR3 nucleotides are TGTGCCAGCAGTGAAGGTCGGGCCAGGGGAGAAGCTTTCTTT. This codes for CASSEGRARGEAFF.

This clone has just one count. The CDR3 sequence: CASSLKREDMYNEQFF. The CDR3, as DNA: TGTGCCAGCAGCTTAAAGCGGGAGGATATGTACAATGAGCAGTTCTTC. V and J are TRBV7-2 and TRBJ2-1, with 9 positions matching TRBD2. CDR3 length: 16 residues. Germline V CDR1 and CDR2: SGHTA, FQGNSA. After removal of 2 bases from V and 4 bases from J, the junction contained 6 bases not matched to a gene.

This clone was seen once. The V gene is TRBV10-3, the J gene TRBJ1-2; D is perhaps TRBD1 (6 bases). Trimming removed 0 bases from V and 2 bases from J, with 7 bases in between. Germline CDR1 ENHRY, CDR2 SYGVKD. The CDR3 length is 14 residues. CDR3 sequence reads: CAISESDRNYGYTF. The CDR3, as DNA: TGTGCCATCAGTGAGTCGGACAGAAACTATGGCTACACCTTC.